This T cell receptor beta chain derives from a study of blood T cells in healthy people across ages. Study-level points and caveats: Because sorting was not performed, PBMCs prevented conclusive naive versus antigen-experienced comparison. Among long-lived donors, naive CD4+ cells were more numerous and diversity higher than in aged donors.

This CDR3 has 14 residues. CDR1 is SGDLS, CDR2 YYNGEE, per germline. Trimming took 5 bases from V and 6 from J, leaving 14 bases between them. This clonotype has a handful of counts. Its antigen is currently unknown. The authors ran a second PCR of 7 to 11 cycles using a sample-barcoded 5' primer and a J-beta primer mix. Each cDNA molecule carried a tag from a template-switch adaptor that contained 12 random nucleotides. TCRdb fed the 5' RACE reads into MiXCR, producing one record per CDR3 protein. Of roughly 720,000 distinct CDR3 sequences listed, about 53% are singletons. The TCR was taken from a man older than 75 in good health. The rearrangement uses TRBV9 and TRBJ2-2, with D perhaps given as TRBD1 or TRBD2 (5 bases each). Sequenced material: blood. CDR3 protein: CASRGTAGPGELFF. In nucleotides, the CDR3 is TGTGCCAGCAGGGGGACGGCAGGGCCCGGGGAGCTGTTTTTT.